The entry below gives a single T cell receptor (beta chain) sequence along with its context. Its target is not known. The sample is drawn from a study of cytomegalovirus exposure and HLA in healthy donors. Findings and limits, study-wide: Later analysis found that TCR beta chains associated with HLA were more clonally expanded than other, equally common chains. Among the CMV-associated chains, a few were confirmed in vitro as specific for CMV antigens. TCR beta sequences numbering more than 15,000 were associated with HLA alleles at 0.05 false discovery rate in a later analysis.

The primer mix had 60 Vbeta and 13 Jbeta primers. Using immunoSEQ multiplex PCR, the repertoire was profiled, and TCRdb retains in-frame clones only, with some absent. The sample consists of over 150,000 clones, roughly 71% of them appearing once. Germline assignment: CDR1 MNHEY and CDR2 SVGAGI. V lost 4 bases, J lost 1 base, and 12 bases lay in between. The CDR3 spans 15 residues. The chain has TRBV6-5 and TRBJ2-3, with TRBD2 as a possible D gene (6 bases). Sequencing was performed on PBMCs. The receptor was derived from a male donor in good health and CMV-seropositive. The CDR3 region has the DNA TGTGCCAGCAGTTTAAGGGGAGGAGGCACAGATACGCAGTATTTT. It codes for CASSLRGGGTDTQYF.